A selection of T cell receptor beta chains follows, all from one sample in a study of blood T cells in healthy people across ages. TCRdb independently ran MiXCR on the 5' RACE reads; one entry per CDR3 protein. The data contain about 640,000 distinct CDR3 sequences, roughly 53% of them seen just once; the ten biggest clones take up approximately 40%. The sequencing input was blood. All receptors derive from a man aged 60 to 75 in good health. Each CDR3 is given with its conserved first and last residue. The order of the fields is V gene, J gene, CDR3 length, clone size, D gene, CDR3 protein, CDR3 DNA. D genes are given only for firm matches. Clone sizes are given selectively: once, few, many, or a class where the clone is expanded.

TRBV5-5	TRBJ2-3	16	-	TRBD2	CASCRLAGGSTDTQYF	TGTGCCAGCTGCAGACTAGCGGGGGGGTCCACAGATACGCAGTATTTT
TRBV6-6	TRBJ2-1	13	few	-	CASSYTRDTEQFF	TGTGCCAGCAGTTACACCCGGGACACCGAGCAGTTCTTC
TRBV28	TRBJ2-5	14	-	-	CASSLRGSKGTQYF	TGTGCCAGCAGTTTACGGGGTAGTAAGGGGACCCAGTACTTC
TRBV20-1	TRBJ1-6	13	-	TRBD1	CSAIRDRDSPLHF	TGCAGTGCTATCCGGGACAGGGACTCACCCCTCCACTTT
TRBV5-1	TRBJ2-5	14	-	-	CASSPQGSKETQYF	TGCGCCAGCAGCCCTCAGGGGAGTAAAGAGACCCAGTACTTC
TRBV3-1	TRBJ1-2	14	-	-	CASRGTAPNYGYTF	TGTGCCAGCAGGGGAACAGCACCCAACTATGGCTACACCTTC
TRBV28	TRBJ2-1	16	few	-	CASSVGGGGIYNEQFF	TGTGCCAGCAGTGTTGGAGGGGGCGGTATCTACAATGAGCAGTTCTTC
TRBV12-3/TRBV12-4	TRBJ1-6	12	few	TRBD1	CASSGTDSPLHF	TGTGCCAGCAGTGGGACAGATTCACCCCTCCACTTT
TRBV6-5	TRBJ2-7	12	-	-	CASSRPPGEQYF	TGTGCCAGCAGCAGACCACCGGGCGAGCAGTACTTC
TRBV12-3/TRBV12-4	TRBJ1-5	16	few	-	CASSFRPGGSVQPQHF	TGTGCCAGCAGTTTCCGCCCGGGAGGATCGGTCCAGCCCCAGCATTTT
TRBV6-1	TRBJ1-6	16	-	TRBD1	CASSEAGGAYNSLLHF	TGTGCCAGCAGTGAAGCAGGGGGCGCCTATAATTCACTCCTCCACTTT
TRBV20-1	TRBJ2-5	12	-	TRBD2	CSALAGGETQYF	TGCAGTGCTCTTGCGGGGGGAGAGACCCAGTACTTC
TRBV20-1	TRBJ2-7	14	few	TRBD1	CSARRDRLLIEQYF	TGCAGTGCTAGGCGGGACAGGCTCCTTATCGAGCAGTACTTC
TRBV2	TRBJ2-1	15	-	TRBD1	CASIPDRGSYSEQFF	TGTGCCAGCATCCCGGACAGGGGGAGCTACAGTGAGCAGTTCTTC
TRBV4-1	TRBJ1-4	18	few	TRBD1	CASSQETGYLGIEEKLFF	TGCGCCAGCAGCCAAGAGACAGGGTACTTGGGTATAGAGGAAAAACTGTTTTTT
TRBV28	TRBJ1-2	16	few	TRBD1	CASSPGTGGSPYGYTF	TGTGCCAGCAGTCCCGGGACAGGGGGCTCGCCCTATGGCTACACCTTC